These T cell receptor beta chains were read from a single sample in a study of T cells in Graves' hyperthyroidism and ophthalmopathy. MiXCR, applied by TCRdb to the multiplex PCR reads, yields one record per CDR3 protein. The table has about 300,000 distinct CDR3 sequences, around 19% seen once; the top ten hold 35% to 45%. Sequencing used blood. These receptors were obtained from a man aged 50-60 years with Graves' ophthalmopathy. CDR3s include the opening cysteine and the closing phenylalanine or tryptophan. Each record gives: J gene, V gene, clone size, D gene, CDR3 protein, CDR3 DNA. A D gene is named only where the DNA matches it firmly. A clone size is listed for some rows: how often the clone was seen (once, few, many), or a class if it is expanded.

J: TRBJ2-1; V: TRBV7-2; size: few; D: -; CDR3: CASSLAVSSYNEQFF; DNA: TGTGCCAGCAGCTTAGCGGTGAGCTCCTACAATGAGCAGTTCTTC
J: TRBJ2-5; V: TRBV5-6; size: -; D: TRBD2; CDR3: CASSLVASGSETQYF; DNA: TGTGCCAGCAGCTTGGTGGCTAGCGGGAGTGAGACCCAGTACTTC
J: TRBJ1-5; V: TRBV2; size: many; D: TRBD1; CDR3: CASSEDRANNQPQHF; DNA: TGTGCCAGCAGTGAGGACAGGGCCAACAATCAGCCCCAGCATTTT
J: TRBJ2-3; V: TRBV20-1; size: few; D: TRBD2; CDR3: CSASGTSGLTDTQYF; DNA: TGCAGTGCGTCCGGGACTAGCGGGTTGACAGATACGCAGTATTTT
J: TRBJ2-2; V: TRBV11-3; size: -; D: -; CDR3: CASSYRGKNGELFF; DNA: TGTGCCAGCAGCTACAGAGGGAAGAACGGGGAGCTGTTTTTT
J: TRBJ2-5; V: TRBV7-2; size: few; D: -; CDR3: CASSFTTPGLRPQYF; DNA: TGTGCCAGCAGCTTCACAACACCGGGACTCCGACCCCAGTACTTC
J: TRBJ2-7; V: TRBV3-1; size: many; D: TRBD2; CDR3: CASKGWTSGSYEQYF; DNA: TGTGCCAGCAAGGGATGGACTAGCGGGAGTTACGAGCAGTACTTC
J: TRBJ2-7; V: TRBV28; size: -; D: TRBD2; CDR3: CASARLAGGGEQYF; DNA: TGTGCCAGCGCCCGACTAGCGGGAGGAGGGGAGCAGTACTTC
J: TRBJ1-5; V: TRBV27; size: -; D: TRBD1; CDR3: CASSRQGVSNQPQHF; DNA: TGTGCCAGCAGTCGACAGGGGGTAAGCAATCAGCCCCAGCATTTT
J: TRBJ1-2; V: TRBV2; size: many; D: -; CDR3: CASNLRLDSETLGGYTF; DNA: TGTGCCAGCAATTTGCGGCTCGACAGCGAAACCTTAGGCGGCTACACCTTC
J: TRBJ2-4; V: TRBV5-1; size: -; D: TRBD1; CDR3: CASSLEVPGTGIVAKNIQYF; DNA: TGCGCCAGCAGCTTGGAGGTCCCCGGGACAGGGATAGTGGCCAAAAACATTCAGTACTTC
J: TRBJ2-7; V: TRBV28; size: many; D: TRBD1; CDR3: CASSLFVGGTGGYEQYF; DNA: TGTGCCAGCAGTTTATTCGTCGGCGGGACAGGGGGCTACGAGCAGTACTTC
J: TRBJ2-1; V: TRBV5-1; size: few; D: -; CDR3: CASSFLWTSSEQFF; DNA: TGCGCCAGCAGCTTCCTTTGGACCAGTAGTGAGCAGTTCTTC
J: TRBJ2-7; V: TRBV27; size: many; D: TRBD1; CDR3: CASSFRDRDYEQYF; DNA: TGTGCCAGCAGCTTCCGGGACAGGGACTACGAGCAGTACTTC
J: TRBJ2-5; V: TRBV28; size: -; D: TRBD1; CDR3: CASSPDRVTQYF; DNA: TGTGCCAGCAGCCCCGACAGGGTTACCCAGTACTTC
J: TRBJ2-3; V: TRBV28; size: many; D: -; CDR3: CASSPQLRDTQYF; DNA: TGTGCCAGCAGTCCCCAGCTCCGGGATACGCAGTATTTT
J: TRBJ2-1; V: TRBV7-2; size: many; D: TRBD2; CDR3: CASSGGLVNRTQFF; DNA: TGTGCCAGCAGCGGGGGACTAGTTAATAGGACGCAGTTCTTC
J: TRBJ1-2; V: TRBV5-5; size: -; D: -; CDR3: CASILNLQGYGYTF; DNA: TGTGCCAGCATATTAAATCTGCAGGGGTATGGCTACACCTTC
J: TRBJ1-6; V: TRBV12-5; size: -; D: -; CDR3: CASGPCDQDRWTDNSPLHF; DNA: TGTGCTAGTGGTCCTTGTGATCAGGACCGCTGGACTGATAATTCACCCCTCCACTTT
J: TRBJ2-1; V: TRBV5-1; size: -; D: -; CDR3: CASSTDSNEQFF; DNA: TGCGCCAGCAGCACCGACAGCAATGAGCAGTTCTTC
J: TRBJ2-7; V: TRBV6-2/TRBV6-3; size: many; D: TRBD1; CDR3: CASRAGTGHYEQYF; DNA: TGTGCCTCTCGTGCAGGGACAGGGCACTACGAGCAGTACTTC
J: TRBJ1-1; V: TRBV19; size: few; D: TRBD1; CDR3: CASKRQGDLNTEAFF; DNA: TGTGCCAGTAAGCGGCAGGGGGACCTGAACACTGAAGCTTTCTTT
J: TRBJ1-4; V: TRBV5-1; size: many; D: TRBD1; CDR3: CASSLDRGTEKLFF; DNA: TGCGCCAGCAGCTTGGACAGGGGAACTGAAAAACTGTTTTTT
J: TRBJ2-7; V: TRBV7-2; size: many; D: TRBD2; CDR3: CASSLGGRGEQYF; DNA: TGTGCCAGCAGCTTGGGCGGGAGGGGTGAGCAGTACTTC
J: TRBJ2-1; V: TRBV7-9; size: -; D: -; CDR3: CASSAGANEQFF; DNA: TGTGCCAGCAGCGCGGGGGCTAATGAGCAGTTCTTC
J: TRBJ2-7; V: TRBV6-1; size: few; D: -; CDR3: CASSRGITYEQYF; DNA: TGTGCCAGCAGCAGGGGCATTACCTACGAGCAGTACTTC
J: TRBJ2-5; V: TRBV7-2; size: -; D: TRBD2; CDR3: CASSLRTSRQETQYF; DNA: TGTGCCAGCAGTTTACGGACTAGCCGACAAGAGACCCAGTACTTC
J: TRBJ2-7; V: TRBV24-1; size: few; D: -; CDR3: CATSDGTGVPYEQYF; DNA: TGTGCCACCAGTGACGGGACGGGGGTACCCTACGAGCAGTACTTC
J: TRBJ2-5; V: TRBV20-1; size: few; D: TRBD2; CDR3: CSPRGTSGRSNEGTQYF; DNA: TGCAGTCCCAGGGGGACTAGCGGGAGGAGTAATGAAGGGACCCAGTACTTC